The sequence of this T cell receptor beta chain was determined in a study of Graves' ophthalmopathy and Graves' hyperthyroidism. This CDR3 comprises 16 residues. V gave up 4 bases and J gave up 5 bases, with 15 bases separating them. Germline V lookup: CDR1 MNHNS, CDR2 SASEGT. This clonotype appeared many times. Its antigen is undetermined. Amplification of TCR beta CDR3 regions used RNA transcripts. After a first-round RT-PCR with HTBI primers, a second-round multiplex PCR was run. TCRdb called the multiplex PCR reads again in MiXCR, with one record for every CDR3 protein. In the table there are just over 600,000 distinct CDR3 sequences, 22% of which are singletons. The starting material, approximately 10 ml of fresh peripheral blood, provided the PBMCs. Overall study results and limits: The model's prediction of ophthalmopathy progression had 70.59% sensitivity and 72% to 80% specificity.

The gene calls are TRBV6-1 and TRBJ1-6; D remains unclear. This clonotype was sampled from a woman aged 18-35 years with stable Graves' hyperthyroidism. Some clones in this sample may be carry-over from other donors' samples. The sequencing sample was made of peripheral blood. The CDR3 loop is CASSVSGPWDNSPLHF. In nucleotides, the CDR3 is TGTGCCAGCAGTGTATCGGGCCCATGGGATAATTCACCCCTCCACTTT.